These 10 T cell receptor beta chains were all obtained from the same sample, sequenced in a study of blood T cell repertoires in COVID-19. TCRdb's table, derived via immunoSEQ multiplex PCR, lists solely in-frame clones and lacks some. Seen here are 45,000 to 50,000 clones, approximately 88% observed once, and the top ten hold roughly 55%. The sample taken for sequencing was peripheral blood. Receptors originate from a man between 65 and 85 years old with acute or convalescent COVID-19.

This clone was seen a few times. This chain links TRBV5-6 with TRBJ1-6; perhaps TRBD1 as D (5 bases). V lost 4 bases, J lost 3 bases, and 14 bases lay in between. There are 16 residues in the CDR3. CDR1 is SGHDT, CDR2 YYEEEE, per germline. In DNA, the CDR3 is TGTGCCAGCAGCCCGGGGGGGGTGAGCTATAATTCACCCCTCCACTTT. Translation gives CASSPGGVSYNSPLHF.

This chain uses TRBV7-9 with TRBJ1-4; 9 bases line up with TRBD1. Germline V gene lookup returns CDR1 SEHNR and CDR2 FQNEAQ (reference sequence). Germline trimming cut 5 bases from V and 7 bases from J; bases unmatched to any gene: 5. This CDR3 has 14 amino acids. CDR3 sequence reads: CASSQGQGVEKLFF. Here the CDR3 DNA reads TGTGCCAGCAGCCAGGGACAGGGCGTTGAAAAACTGTTTTTT.

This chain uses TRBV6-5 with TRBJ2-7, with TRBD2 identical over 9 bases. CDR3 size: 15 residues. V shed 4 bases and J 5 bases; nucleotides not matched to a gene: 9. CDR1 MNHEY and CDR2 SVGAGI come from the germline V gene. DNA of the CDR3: TGTGCCAGCAGTTCCCCGGGAGCGGGGGGCCACGAGCAGTACTTC. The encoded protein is CASSSPGAGGHEQYF.

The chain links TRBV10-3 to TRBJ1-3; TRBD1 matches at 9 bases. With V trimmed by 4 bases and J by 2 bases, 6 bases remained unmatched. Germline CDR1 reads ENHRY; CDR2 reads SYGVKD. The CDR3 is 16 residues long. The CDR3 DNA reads TGTGCCATCAGTGGGGGGGACAGGGCAGCTGGAAACACCATATATTTT. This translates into CAISGGDRAAGNTIYF.

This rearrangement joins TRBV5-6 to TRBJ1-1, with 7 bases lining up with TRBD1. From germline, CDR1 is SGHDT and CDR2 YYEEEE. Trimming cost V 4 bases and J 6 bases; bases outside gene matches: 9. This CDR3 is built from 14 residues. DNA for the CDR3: TGTGCCAGCAGCATAGACAGGGAGGCGGCTGAAGCTTTCTTT. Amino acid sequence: CASSIDREAAEAFF.

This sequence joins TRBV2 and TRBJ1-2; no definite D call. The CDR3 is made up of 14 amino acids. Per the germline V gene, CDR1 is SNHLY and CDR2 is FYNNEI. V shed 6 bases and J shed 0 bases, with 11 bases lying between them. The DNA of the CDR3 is TGTGCCAGCAGCACTCAACGGTCTAACTATGGCTACACCTTC. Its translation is CASSTQRSNYGYTF.

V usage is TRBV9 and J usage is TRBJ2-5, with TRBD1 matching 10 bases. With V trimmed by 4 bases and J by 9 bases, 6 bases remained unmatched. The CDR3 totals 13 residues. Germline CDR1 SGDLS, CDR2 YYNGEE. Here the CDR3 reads CASSSEDRGSQYF. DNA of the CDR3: TGTGCCAGCAGCTCAGAGGACAGGGGGTCCCAGTACTTC.

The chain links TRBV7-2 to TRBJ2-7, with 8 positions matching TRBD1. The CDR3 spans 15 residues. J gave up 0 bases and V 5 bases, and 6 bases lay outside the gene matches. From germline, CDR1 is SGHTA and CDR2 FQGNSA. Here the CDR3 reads CASSHRQGNSYEQYF. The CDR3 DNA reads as TGTGCCAGCAGCCACCGACAGGGGAACTCCTACGAGCAGTACTTC.

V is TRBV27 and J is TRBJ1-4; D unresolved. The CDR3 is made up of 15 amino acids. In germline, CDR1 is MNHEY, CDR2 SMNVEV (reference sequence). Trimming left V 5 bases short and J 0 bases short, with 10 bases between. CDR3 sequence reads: CASSPGGSTNEKLFF. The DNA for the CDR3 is TGTGCCAGCAGTCCCGGCGGTTCAACTAATGAAAAACTGTTTTTT.

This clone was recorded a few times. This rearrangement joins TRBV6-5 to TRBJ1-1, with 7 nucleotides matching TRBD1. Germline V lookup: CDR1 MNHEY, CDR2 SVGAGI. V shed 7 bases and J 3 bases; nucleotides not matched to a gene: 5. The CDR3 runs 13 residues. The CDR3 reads CASTRRGDTEAFF. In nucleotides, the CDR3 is TGTGCCAGCACTCGCAGGGGGGACACTGAAGCTTTCTTT.